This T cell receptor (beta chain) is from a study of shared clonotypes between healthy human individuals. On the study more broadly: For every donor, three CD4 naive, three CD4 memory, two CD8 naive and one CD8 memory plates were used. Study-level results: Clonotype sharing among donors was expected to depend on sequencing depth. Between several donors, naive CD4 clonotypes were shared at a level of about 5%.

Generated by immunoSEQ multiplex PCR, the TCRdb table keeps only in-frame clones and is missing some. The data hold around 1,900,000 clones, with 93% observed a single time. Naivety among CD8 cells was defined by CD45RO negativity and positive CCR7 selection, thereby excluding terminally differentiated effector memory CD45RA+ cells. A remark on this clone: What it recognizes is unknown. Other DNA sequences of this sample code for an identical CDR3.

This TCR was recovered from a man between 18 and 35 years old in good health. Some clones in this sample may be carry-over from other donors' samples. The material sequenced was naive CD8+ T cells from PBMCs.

Here the CDR3 DNA reads TGTGCCAGCAGCTTAGGGGTAGGCTACGAGCAGTACTTC. Protein sequence: CASSLGVGYEQYF. The chain couples TRBV7-2 to TRBJ2-7; D ambiguous. Deletions cut 1 base from V and 3 bases from J, with 7 bases between. There are 13 residues in the CDR3. Germline V gene sequence: CDR1 SGHTA, CDR2 FQGNSA.